The 27 T cell receptor beta chains presented below share a single source sample, sequenced in a study of shared clonotypes between healthy human individuals. Produced via immunoSEQ multiplex PCR; TCRdb's table is partial and in-frame only. The sample holds around 2,000,000 clones, 90% to 95% seen once. Sequencing used naive CD4+ T cells sorted from blood. This sample's subset: CD45RA+ positively selected. These receptors all come from a man between 18 and 35 years old in good health.

This sequence joins TRBV5-1 and TRBJ1-1; TRBD1 agrees at 9 bases. Germline-derived CDR1 and CDR2 are SGHRS and YFSETQ. There are 15 residues in the CDR3. With 5 bases clipped from V and 4 bases from J, the junction kept 9 bases outside the gene matches. This CDR3 reads CASSPPGQGTTEAFF. CDR3 sequence (DNA): TGCGCCAGCAGTCCACCGGGACAGGGCACCACTGAAGCTTTCTTT.

The chain carries TRBV6-5 and TRBJ2-3; TRBD2 agrees at 9 bases. The ends lost 6 bases at V and 9 bases at J; junction bases unmatched: 10. CDR1 and CDR2 from the germline V gene are MNHEY and SVGAGI. There are 14 residues in the CDR3. CDR3 sequence: CASRSSGSALTQYF. Here the CDR3 DNA reads TGTGCCAGCAGAAGTAGCGGGAGCGCCTTAACGCAGTATTTT.

J is TRBJ2-3 and V is TRBV5-1; D unresolved. Germline V CDR1 and CDR2: SGHRS, YFSETQ. The CDR3 has 15 residues. The germline V and J ends were trimmed by 0 bases and 3 bases, with 11 bases remaining between them. CDR3 in DNA: TGCGCCAGCAGCTTGGGTTATAGAGTAACAGATACGCAGTATTTT. Amino acids: CASSLGYRVTDTQYF.

This chain joins TRBV12-2 and TRBJ1-5. TRBV12-2 is classified as a pseudogene. The CDR3 is 16 amino acids. In nucleotides, the CDR3 is TGTGCAAGTCGCTTACAGCCGAGGGAGCGCAATCAGCCCCAGCATTTT. As protein: CASRLQPRERNQPQHF.

This chain's CDR3 is CASSRGLAGVGKTQYF. CDR3 sequence (DNA): TGTGCCAGCAGCCGGGGACTAGCGGGAGTAGGAAAGACCCAGTACTTC. The V and J genes are TRBV7-2 and TRBJ2-5, with TRBD2 matching 14 bases. Germline CDR1 and CDR2: SGHTA and FQGNSA. V gave up 5 bases and J gave up 6 bases; unmatched junction bases: 8. This CDR3 is built from 16 residues.

Of note for this clone: Other DNA sequences within the sample encode an identical CDR3. This chain joins TRBV30 and TRBJ2-7, with a possible D match to TRBD1 (5 bases). Trimming stripped 4 bases from V and 3 bases from J, with 10 bases between. Germline CDR1 reads GTSNPN; CDR2 reads SVGIG (reference sequence). There are 12 residues in the CDR3. The CDR3 region is CAWNAGNYEQYF. The DNA for the CDR3 is TGTGCCTGGAACGCAGGGAACTACGAGCAGTACTTC.

The V call is TRBV6-1, the J call TRBJ1-2; possible D gene TRBD1, 6 bases. V dropped 2 bases and J dropped 5 bases, with 18 bases sitting between them. The V gene's germline CDR1 is MNHNS and CDR2 SASEGT. The CDR3 has 16 amino acids. Here the CDR3 reads CASSEPGGAETYGYTF. The CDR3 DNA sequence: TGTGCCAGCAGTGAACCCGGGGGGGCAGAGACATATGGCTACACCTTC.

The chain carries TRBV5-1 and TRBJ1-4; D is perhaps TRBD1 (6 bases). The CDR3 covers 14 residues. Between the trimmed V and J ends, which lost 4 bases and 12 bases, there was a span of 19 bases. CDR1 and CDR2 (germline): SGHRS, YFSETQ. The CDR3 nucleotides read TGCGCCAGCAGCGGGGGCGGCTCTTTTATGGAACTGTTTTTT. It translates to CASSGGGSFMELFF.

The rearrangement links TRBV9 to TRBJ2-3; 12 bases agree with TRBD2. The V segment lost 1 base and the J segment 6 bases; nucleotides outside the gene matches: 6. The CDR3 runs to 16 residues. Germline CDR1 SGDLS, CDR2 YYNGEE. This chain's CDR3 is CASSVQTSGSVDTQYF. CDR3 coding DNA: TGTGCCAGCAGCGTACAGACTAGCGGGAGTGTGGATACGCAGTATTTT.

The chain uses TRBV6-5 and TRBJ1-1; D is unclear. The CDR3 extends over 13 amino acids. Germline CDR1 MNHEY, CDR2 SVGAGI. The V end lost 4 bases, the J end lost 2 bases, and 8 bases lay between the germline ends. The CDR3 spells CASSLQQNTEAFF. The CDR3 DNA reads TGTGCCAGCAGTTTGCAGCAAAACACTGAAGCTTTCTTT.

This sequence joins TRBV5-6 and TRBJ1-1; D is undetermined. V lost 6 bases and J lost 8, with 20 bases in between. In germline, CDR1 is SGHDT, CDR2 YYEEEE. This CDR3 contains 14 residues. CDR3 DNA: TGTGCCAGCAACCTCATAGGTGGGGTAGAAGAAGCTTTCTTT. It encodes CASNLIGGVEEAFF. Together with reference TRBV5-6 and TRBJ1-1, the CDR3 gives the full variable domain: DAGVTQSPTHLIKTRGQQVTLRCSPKSGHDTVSWYQQALGQGPQFIFQYYEEEERQRGNFPDRFSGHQFPNYSSELNVNALLLGDSALYLCASNLIGGVEEAFFGQGTRLTVV.

The V gene is TRBV2, the J gene TRBJ2-1; 7 bases map to TRBD1. Germline trimming cut 8 bases from V and 5 bases from J; bases unmatched to any gene: 9. Per germline, CDR1 SNHLY and CDR2 FYNNEI. CDR3 length equals 14 residues. CDR3 in amino acids: CASLPSGQHNEQFF. For the CDR3, the DNA is TGTGCCAGCCTCCCGTCGGGACAGCACAATGAGCAGTTCTTC.

The CDR3 sequence: CASSPRRNGGNTGELFF. The CDR3 region has the DNA TGCGCCAGCAGTCCGCGCCGGAACGGGGGGAACACCGGGGAGCTGTTTTTT. The chain has TRBV4-1 and TRBJ2-2, with a weak D call TRBD2 (6 bases). CDR1 MGHRA and CDR2 YSYEKL come from the germline V gene. Trimming removed 6 bases from V and 1 base from J, with 18 bases in between. The CDR3 loop spans 17 amino acids.

This clone was detected once. The CDR3 DNA reads TGTGCCATCCTCCAGGGCGATACGCAGTATTTT. This codes for CAILQGDTQYF. The rearrangement uses TRBV10-3 and TRBJ2-3; perhaps TRBD1 as D (5 bases). V was shortened by 8 bases and J by 6 bases, with 9 bases between the two germline ends. Germline CDR1 ENHRY, CDR2 SYGVKD. This CDR3 has 11 residues.

In regard to this clone: The junction departs from germline at one end; a sequencing error may be responsible. The chain is built from TRBV7-7 and TRBJ2-1, with 8 bases fitting TRBD2. The germline gives CDR1 SSHAT, CDR2 FNYEAQ (reference sequence). The CDR3 is 17 amino acids. The CDR3 sequence is CASSLSTGLASLNEQFF. For the CDR3, the DNA is TGTGCTAGCAGCTTATCAACCGGACTAGCCTCTCTCAATGAGCAGTTCTTC.

J is TRBJ1-1 and V is TRBV19; no firm D call. The CDR3 is 11 residues long. The V end lost 1 base, the J end lost 9 bases, and 6 bases lay between the germline ends. Germline CDR1 reads LNHDA; CDR2 reads SQIVND (reference sequence). The CDR3 DNA follows: TGTGCCAGTAGTATAGTTTCAAAAGCTTTCTTT. It is translated as CASSIVSKAFF.

As DNA, the CDR3 is TGCGCCAGCAGCTTGGAGATGACCGGGGAGCTGTTTTTT. Translating gives CASSLEMTGELFF. This chain links TRBV5-1 with TRBJ2-2, with D uncertain. V was pared by 0 bases and J by 5 bases, with 5 bases between. CDR3 size: 13 residues. The V gene's germline CDR1 is SGHRS and CDR2 YFSETQ.

With regard to this clone: The same CDR3 is also encoded by other DNA sequences in this sample. This sequence joins TRBV2 and TRBJ2-2; D is unclear. Looked up from germline, CDR1 is SNHLY and CDR2 is FYNNEI. The CDR3 consists of 12 residues. V was shortened by 1 base and J by 3 bases, with 0 bases between the two germline ends. For the CDR3, the DNA is TGTGCCAGCAGTGAAGACACCGGGGAGCTGTTTTTT. Translation gives CASSEDTGELFF. Full variable domain (rest looked up from reference TRBV2 and TRBJ2-2): EPEVTQTPSHQVTQMGQEVILRCVPISNHLYFYWYRQILGQKVEFLVSFYNNEISEKSEIFDDQFSVERPDGSNFTLKIRSTKLEDSAMYFCASSEDTGELFFGEGSRLTVL.

The chain carries TRBV2 and TRBJ1-4; D is possibly TRBD1 (6 bases). Germline-derived CDR1 and CDR2 are SNHLY and FYNNEI. V was shortened by 5 bases and J by 4 bases, with 11 bases between the two germline ends. The CDR3 is made up of 14 amino acids. In DNA form, the CDR3 reads TGTGCCAGCAGTCCAGACAGGCTTAATGAAAAACTGTTTTTT. Protein: CASSPDRLNEKLFF.

The chain combines TRBV7-2 with TRBJ2-5; 8 positions agree with TRBD1. Germline CDR1 is SGHTA and CDR2 is FQGNSA. CDR3 length equals 14 residues. Trimming took 3 bases from V and 4 from J; bases not matched to a gene: 4. CDR3 residues: CASSFQGARETQYF. The CDR3, as DNA: TGTGCCAGCAGCTTCCAGGGGGCGCGAGAGACCCAGTACTTC.

The chain combines TRBV5-1 with TRBJ2-1, with D possibly TRBD2 on 6 matching bases. The CDR3 length is 15 residues. Germline CDR1 reads SGHRS; CDR2 reads YFSETQ. The V and J ends lost 0 bases and 5 bases respectively, with 12 bases between them. CDR3 in DNA: TGCGCCAGCAGCTTGGGGGGACTGGTTAACAATGAGCAGTTCTTC. Amino acids: CASSLGGLVNNEQFF.

CDR3 protein: CASSPITGQGTEQYF. For the CDR3, the DNA is TGTGCCAGCTCACCGATAACGGGACAGGGAACCGAGCAGTACTTC. The V gene is TRBV18, the J gene TRBJ2-7, with 9 bases lining up with TRBD1. The CDR3 length is 15 residues. In germline, CDR1 is KGHSH, CDR2 LQKENI. J gave up 6 bases and V 3 bases, and 9 bases lay outside the gene matches.

The chain uses TRBV19 and TRBJ1-2; 9 bases are a match to TRBD1. V shed 6 bases and J 7 bases; nucleotides not matched to a gene: 6. CDR1 is LNHDA and CDR2 is SQIVND in the germline V gene (reference sequence). The CDR3 length is 13 residues. In DNA, the CDR3 is TGTGCCAGTAGAAACGGGACAGGGTTTGGCTACACCTTC. It codes for CASRNGTGFGYTF.

The chain joins TRBV6-5 to TRBJ2-5; possibly TRBD1 for D (5 bases). Germline V lookup: CDR1 MNHEY, CDR2 SVGAGI. The CDR3 sequence is 13 residues long. Between the trimmed V and J ends, which lost 8 bases and 4 bases, there was a span of 14 bases. DNA of the CDR3: TGTGCCAGCGCGCCAGGGCCGAGAGAGACCCAGTACTTC. As protein: CASAPGPRETQYF.

The genes are TRBV5-1 and TRBJ2-1; TRBD1 aligns across 10 bases. This CDR3 region has 15 residues. Germline lookup yields CDR1 SGHRS and CDR2 YFSETQ. V trimming: 4 bases; J trimming: 8 bases; junction bases outside the gene matches: 9. The CDR3 region has the DNA TGCGCCAGCAGCCGGGGACAGGGGCCCCCACATGAGCAGTTCTTC. Encoded protein: CASSRGQGPPHEQFF.

This clone was recorded once. The germline gene is not matched at one end of the junction; a read error may be the cause. This chain connects TRBV28 to TRBJ1-2, with D uncertain. CDR3 size: 11 residues. CDR1 and CDR2 (germline): MDHEN, SYDVKM. CDR3 sequence: CASTTGGRIDF. The DNA of the CDR3 is TGTGCCAGCACTACTGGCGGCCGGATTGACTTC.

The V gene is TRBV6-5, the J gene TRBJ1-6; D uncertain. Trimming pared 4 bases from V and 7 bases from J, leaving 11 bases between. The CDR3 runs 14 residues. Germline CDR1 reads MNHEY; CDR2 reads SVGAGI. The CDR3 loop is CASSWEIGNSPLHF. The CDR3 nucleotides are TGTGCCAGCAGTTGGGAGATAGGGAATTCACCCCTCCACTTT.